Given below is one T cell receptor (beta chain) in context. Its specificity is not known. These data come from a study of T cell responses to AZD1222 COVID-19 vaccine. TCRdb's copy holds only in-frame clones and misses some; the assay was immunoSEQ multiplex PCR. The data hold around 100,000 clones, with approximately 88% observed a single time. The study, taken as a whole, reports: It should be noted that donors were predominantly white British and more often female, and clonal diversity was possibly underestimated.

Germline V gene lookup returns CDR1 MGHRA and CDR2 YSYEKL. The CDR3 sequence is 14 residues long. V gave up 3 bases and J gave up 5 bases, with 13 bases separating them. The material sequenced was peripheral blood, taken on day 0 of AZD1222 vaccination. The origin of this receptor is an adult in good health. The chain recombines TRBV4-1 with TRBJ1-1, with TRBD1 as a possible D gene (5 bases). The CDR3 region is CASSQGPPGTEAFF. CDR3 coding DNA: TGCGCCAGCAGCCAGGGACCCCCGGGGACTGAAGCTTTCTTT.